This T cell receptor beta chain came from a study of prognosis after radiotherapy for stage I lung cancer (dated by TCRdb to the early 2020s). About the investigation overall: Approximately 19 stage I NSCLC patients were enrolled in Nanjing, China, between early 2018 and early 2019. Every patient was regarded as medically inoperable, because of comorbidities in over 10 cases and refusal of surgery in about 7 cases. On tumor histology, twelve patients had adenocarcinoma and roughly 7 had squamous cell carcinoma. Oligometastatic NSCLC after surgical resection of the primary tumor was present in roughly five patients, while newly diagnosed primary stage I lung tumors were present in about 13. Distant metastases were developed by four of the 19 patients after SBRT, at a median of roughly 7 months, whereas no significant progression was observed in the other 15 patients. SBRT was not combined with any concurrent therapy in any patient. The cohort comprised more than ten men and six or seven women with a median age of around 73 years, ranging from roughly 53 to 95 years. SBRT was delivered in 3 to 5 fractions with a biologically effective dose of at least 100 Gy, and image-guided IMRT or VMAT was used for delivery. For each of the roughly 19 patients, one blood sample was taken before SBRT and one after, so the study sequenced approximately 40 samples in total. Peripheral blood TCR beta repertoires were profiled in stage I NSCLC patients before and after stereotactic body radiotherapy, and the repertoires were related to distant failure.

Of note for this clonotype: Its antigen is still unknown. A far larger clone is off by one base, so a read error is likely.

No patient had a history of other malignancies or prior chemotherapy or radiotherapy, and all had node-negative disease on CT and PET/CT. Six milliliters of peripheral venous blood were drawn into EDTA tubes at each of two time points. PBMCs were isolated by Ficoll-Paque Plus density-gradient centrifugation. Right after collection, samples were placed at -80 degrees C and kept there until analysis. What the work shows at the level of the full study, not this receptor alone: The study was limited by the small cohort and short follow-up, and independent validation of the study findings is required. Differences in TRBV and TRBJ usage frequencies by metastasis status were reportedly observed in two V genes at baseline and in fewer than 10 V and two J genes after SBRT. Whether the expanded TCR clones were tumor-specific was not determined. A decrease in unique TCR clone counts was observed after SBRT (median roughly 10,000 before versus approximately 6,900 after; Wilcoxon paired P=0.011). No adjustment for multiple comparisons was applied to any of the reported P values. Post-SBRT Shannon entropy and its change from baseline were lower in patients who developed distant metastases; baseline Shannon entropy was not associated with metastases.

Two rounds of multiplex PCR on genomic DNA were used to amplify the TCR beta CDR3 region. In the first PCR round, primers specific to each TRBV and TRBJ gene were used, and the primer sequences were filed in Chinese patent CN105087789A. Universal primers were used in the second round of PCR. The Roche High Pure PCR Template Preparation Kit was used to extract genomic DNA from frozen PBMCs. An Illumina HiSeq 3000 was used to sequence the libraries paired-end with 151 bp reads. As for the original processing: Raw reads lacking the multiplex PCR primer sequences were removed with CutAdapt. PEAR was used to merge high-quality paired reads into contigs. By aligning each contig to reference sequences, MiXCR assigned the TRB V, D and J gene segments to that contig. CDR3 sequences were clustered by base quality and sequence similarity to remove sequencing errors. Shannon entropy normalized by the natural log of productive TCR sequence number was used as the measure of diversity. Clonality was computed as one minus the ratio of Shannon entropy to the natural log of the number of unique clonotypes. Using the Youden index from ROC curves, the researchers picked the repertoire-metric cut-offs for progression-free survival, and all analyses were carried out in R 3.5.3. The raw public data were reprocessed by TCRdb itself: fastp quality trimming at Q25, MiXCR clonotype calling, in-frame beta chains only. Entries are consolidated by CDR3 protein sequence, retaining the most common genes and DNA. The V and J calls reflect TCRdb's pipeline rather than the authors' work. In all, the sample holds about 15,000 distinct CDR3 sequences, and 15% to 20% of those were seen once. The top ten clonotypes cover around 41% of the sample.

CDR1 is given as SEHNR and CDR2 as FQNEAQ, both from the germline V gene (reference sequence). Including the terminal cysteine and phenylalanine, the CDR3 comprises 15 residues. Solely the CDR3 DNA is kept, with 45 bases framed from the first base. The receptor was isolated from a donor older than 45 with non-small cell lung cancer. The V and J segments used are TRBV7-9 and TRBJ2-3; the junction holds 7 bases that match TRBD2. Specimen: PBMCs, collected before or after stereotactic body radiation therapy (not recorded which). The nucleotide sequence is TGTGCCAGCAGCTTAGTCCAGACTAGCACAGATATGCAGTATTTT. Translated, it reads CASSLVQTSTDMQYF.